This TCR beta chain was sequenced during a study of T cell repertoires in cytomegalovirus infection. Study in general: CMV infection together with matching HLA type was indicated by public TCR beta signatures.

This clonotype was seen many times. TCRdb re-derived calls from the reads in MiXCR, one entry per CDR3 protein. This sample has 630,000 or so distinct CDR3 sequences, with less than 25% found just once. Trimming removed 5 bases at V and 6 bases at J, with 14 bases between. The length of the CDR3 is 14 residues. Germline CDR1 reads MNHNS; CDR2 reads SASEGT. The V gene is TRBV6-1, the J gene TRBJ1-5; D unresolved. The TCR sequence derives from a human donor in good health (CMV status not recorded). Some clones in this sample may be carry-over from other donors' samples. Sequencing was done on a sample of CD8+ T cells from PBMCs. CDR3 in DNA: TGTGCCAGCAGTAAGCTGGAATTCTTTCAGCCCCAGCATTTT. Its translation is CASSKLEFFQPQHF.